Shown below are 8 T cell receptor beta chains from a single sample sequenced in a study of T cell repertoires in cytomegalovirus infection. TCRdb used MiXCR to reprocess the reads, holding one entry per CDR3 protein. The sample yields around 710,000 distinct CDR3 sequences, under 35% seen once. These receptors have no known antigen. The sample was cultured CD8+ T cells from PBMCs, taken from culture after CMV antigen stimulation. The receptors derive from a human donor in good health (CMV status not recorded). Some clones in this sample may be carry-over from other donors' samples.

This clonotype was seen at least ten times. This sequence joins TRBV7-8 and TRBJ2-1, with 9 bases lining up with TRBD2. The CDR3 loop spans 16 amino acids. With 5 bases clipped from V and 0 bases from J, the junction kept 5 bases outside the gene matches. From germline, CDR1 is SGHVS and CDR2 FQNEAQ. CDR3 sequence (DNA): TGTGCCAGCAGCCTAGTAGCGGGGGCCTCCTACAATGAGCAGTTCTTC. Translation: CASSLVAGASYNEQFF.

This chain uses TRBV12-3 or TRBV12-4 with TRBJ1-3; tentatively, D is TRBD1 (5 bases). The CDR3 is 17 amino acids. Trimming took 4 bases from V and 0 from J, leaving 16 bases between them. For the CDR3, the DNA is TGTGCCAGCAGTTCTATGTCAGGGATAAACTCTGGAAACACCATATATTTT. Its protein is CASSSMSGINSGNTIYF.

The rearrangement links TRBV10-3 to TRBJ1-2, with TRBD1 as a possible D gene (6 bases). Per germline, CDR1 ENHRY and CDR2 SYGVKD. The ends were cut back, 8 bases at V and 4 bases at J, with 14 bases in the middle. This CDR3 is 13 amino acids long. DNA for the CDR3: TGTGCCATCTGGGAAGGGGGGCTCTATGGCTACACCTTC. Protein sequence: CAIWEGGLYGYTF.

This clonotype was recorded at least ten times. This chain connects TRBV7-9 to TRBJ2-3; D gene unclear. Germline CDR1 reads SEHNR; CDR2 reads FQNEAQ (reference sequence). Trimming removed 5 bases at V and 3 bases at J, with 15 bases between. The CDR3 has 15 amino acids. The CDR3 is CASSPLRRLTDTQYF. CDR3 bases: TGTGCCAGCAGCCCCCTGAGGCGCCTTACAGATACGCAGTATTTT. The complete variable domain, with remaining parts taken from reference TRBV7-9 and TRBJ2-3, reads DTGVSQNPRHKITKRGQNVTFRCDPISEHNRLYWYRQTLGQGPEFLTYFQNEAQLEKSRLLSDRFSAERPKGSFSTLEIQRTEQGDSAMYLCASSPLRRLTDTQYFGPGTRLTVL.

This clonotype was recorded many times. The rearrangement links TRBV7-6 to TRBJ2-1; 13 positions agree with TRBD2. Trimming took 5 bases from V and 1 from J; bases not matched to a gene: 11. This CDR3 spans 19 amino acids. Germline V CDR1 and CDR2: SGHVS, FNYEAQ. The CDR3 DNA reads as TGTGCCAGCAGCCTTACTAGCGGGGGGGCAGTTGGGTCCTACAATGAGCAGTTCTTC. It codes for CASSLTSGGAVGSYNEQFF.

This clonotype occurred a few times. This sequence joins TRBV28 and TRBJ1-2; TRBD1 agrees at 12 bases. CDR3 length: 14 amino acids. After removal of 5 bases from V and 6 bases from J, the junction contained 4 bases not matched to a gene. Germline V CDR1 and CDR2: MDHEN, SYDVKM. In DNA, the CDR3 is TGTGCCAGCAGTCCCGGGACAGGGGGCGATGGCTACACCTTC. It translates to CASSPGTGGDGYTF.

The gene calls are TRBV4-1 and TRBJ1-5, with a possible D match to TRBD1 (5 bases). The germline V gene encodes CDR1 MGHRA and CDR2 YSYEKL. The CDR3 runs to 15 residues. Trimming removed 4 bases at V and 3 bases at J, with 13 bases between. The CDR3 reads CASSPEGADNQPQHF. CDR3 coding DNA: TGCGCCAGCAGCCCCGAAGGGGCTGACAATCAGCCCCAGCATTTT.

The chain couples TRBV20-1 to TRBJ2-7; the match to TRBD1 covers 12 bases. V dropped 2 bases and J dropped 1; count of bases not matched to a gene: 6. This CDR3 is built from 16 residues. Germline CDR1 reads DFQATT; CDR2 reads SNEGSKA (reference sequence). CDR3 in amino acids: CSARNGGQGASYEQYF. The CDR3 DNA reads as TGCAGTGCTAGAAATGGGGGACAGGGGGCATCCTACGAGCAGTACTTC.